A selection of T cell receptor beta chains follows, all from one sample in a study of blood T cell repertoires in COVID-19. Sequencing was performed with immunoSEQ multiplex PCR; in TCRdb, only in-frame clones are kept and a portion is missing. This repertoire shows around 170,000 clones, 83% found once; its top ten account for 1.5% to 1.7%. Sequenced sample: peripheral blood. Every receptor here comes from a human donor in a cohort sampled during active COVID-19. Both conserved end residues are part of each CDR3. A D gene is named only where the DNA matches it firmly. Rows give clone size only sometimes, using once, few, many, or a class for an expanded clone.

abundance | j_gene | d_gene | v_gene | CDR3aa | CDR3nt
- | TRBJ2-1 | TRBD2 | TRBV5-1 | CASSPGGGAHNEQFF | TGCGCCAGCAGCCCGGGGGGTGGGGCTCACAATGAGCAGTTCTTC
- | TRBJ1-1 | - | TRBV6-6 | CASSYIGGPNTEAFF | TGTGCCAGCAGTTACATCGGGGGGCCGAACACTGAAGCTTTCTTT
- | TRBJ2-7 | - | TRBV7-8 | CASSQISYEQYF | TGTGCCAGCAGCCAAATATCCTACGAGCAGTACTTC
- | TRBJ1-1 | - | TRBV3-1/TRBV3-2 | CASSLLGTENTEAFF | TGTGCCAGCAGCCTCCTTGGCACAGAGAACACTGAAGCTTTCTTT
- | TRBJ2-7 | - | TRBV11-3 | CASSLEAGNEQYF | TGTGCCAGCAGCTTAGAGGCAGGGAACGAGCAGTACTTC
- | TRBJ2-6 | TRBD1 | TRBV5-5 | CASSLGQGDFSGANVLTF | TGTGCCAGCAGCTTAGGACAGGGGGACTTCTCTGGGGCCAACGTCCTGACTTTC
- | TRBJ2-7 | TRBD2 | TRBV6-5 | CASSYPSGGEVYEQYF | TGTGCCAGCAGTTACCCTAGCGGGGGGGAGGTCTACGAGCAGTACTTC
- | TRBJ1-1 | - | TRBV27 | CASSLEPTGNTEAFF | TGTGCCAGCAGTTTAGAGCCGACAGGGAACACTGAAGCTTTCTTT
- | TRBJ2-2 | TRBD2 | TRBV9 | CASSGGLAAGELFF | TGTGCCAGCAGCGGCGGACTAGCTGCCGGGGAGCTGTTTTTT
- | TRBJ2-7 | - | TRBV18 | CASSRPAITYEQYF | TGTGCCAGCTCACGTCCCGCGATTACCTACGAGCAGTACTTC
- | TRBJ2-2 | TRBD1 | TRBV5-1 | CASRSQGAAGELFF | TGCGCCAGCAGGTCACAGGGGGCCGCCGGGGAGCTGTTTTTT
- | TRBJ2-7 | TRBD2 | TRBV19 | CASSIRGGAAEQYF | TGTGCCAGTAGTATCCGGGGGGGGGCCGCCGAGCAGTACTTC
- | TRBJ1-4 | - | TRBV5-1 | CASQGGEEKLFF | TGCGCCAGTCAGGGAGGGGAAGAAAAACTGTTTTTT
- | TRBJ2-3 | TRBD2 | TRBV11-2 | CASSLVAGGQDTQYF | TGTGCCAGCAGCTTAGTGGCGGGAGGTCAAGATACGCAGTATTTT
- | TRBJ1-1 | - | TRBV6-4 | CASSEGRGTEAFF | TGTGCCAGCAGTGAAGGGAGAGGAACTGAAGCTTTCTTT
once | TRBJ2-3 | - | TRBV6-5 | CASSYTGTDTQYF | TGTGCCAGCAGTTACACAGGCACAGATACGCAGTATTTT
- | TRBJ1-5 | - | TRBV29-1 | CSVRIGVVDQPQHF | TGCAGCGTACGTATAGGGGTGGTTGATCAGCCCCAGCATTTT
- | TRBJ2-7 | TRBD2 | TRBV3-1/TRBV3-2 | CASSPASGGLYEQYF | TGTGCCAGCAGCCCCGCTAGCGGGGGCCTCTACGAGCAGTACTTC
- | TRBJ2-6 | - | TRBV21-1 | CASSPKDRGSGANVLTF | TGTGCCAGCAGCCCAAAGGACAGGGGCTCTGGGGCCAACGTCCTGACTTTC
- | TRBJ2-1 | TRBD2 | TRBV27 | CASSFRGGAYNEQFF | TGTGCCAGCAGTTTTCGGGGGGGGGCTTACAATGAGCAGTTCTTC
- | TRBJ1-4 | - | TRBV28 | CASSSTGGTNEKLFF | TGTGCCAGCAGCTCGACCGGGGGGACTAATGAAAAACTGTTTTTT
few | TRBJ1-1 | - | TRBV7-9 | CASSPPIRNTEAFF | TGTGCCAGCAGCCCACCCATTAGGAACACTGAAGCTTTCTTT
- | TRBJ2-1 | TRBD2 | TRBV7-8 | CASSLAPAGGQNEQFF | TGTGCCAGCAGCTTAGCGCCAGCGGGGGGGCAAAATGAGCAGTTCTTC
- | TRBJ2-6 | TRBD2 | TRBV19 | CASSHGLAGGGANVLTF | TGTGCCAGTAGCCATGGGCTAGCGGGAGGTGGGGCCAACGTCCTGACTTTC
- | TRBJ1-1 | TRBD1 | TRBV6-5 | CASSSGTGDTEAFF | TGTGCCAGCAGCTCCGGGACAGGGGACACTGAAGCTTTCTTT
- | TRBJ2-7 | TRBD2 | TRBV14 | CASSPTSGGGYEQYF | TGTGCCAGCAGCCCGACTAGCGGAGGGGGGTACGAGCAGTACTTC
- | TRBJ2-5 | TRBD1 | TRBV7-8 | CASSLGTGTGETQYF | TGTGCCAGCAGCTTGGGGACCGGGACAGGCGAGACCCAGTACTTC
- | TRBJ1-1 | - | TRBV9 | CASSVRQGGTEAFF | TGTGCCAGCAGCGTCCGTCAGGGAGGCACTGAAGCTTTCTTT
- | TRBJ2-2 | TRBD1 | TRBV27 | CASSWGQGRTGELFF | TGTGCCAGCAGTTGGGGACAGGGTCGGACCGGGGAGCTGTTTTTT
- | TRBJ2-2 | - | TRBV2 | CASTGTLTGELFF | TGTGCCAGCACCGGGACTCTGACCGGGGAGCTGTTTTTT
- | TRBJ2-1 | - | TRBV5-4 | CASSPEGISSYNEQFF | TGTGCCAGCAGTCCCGAGGGCATCAGCTCCTACAATGAGCAGTTCTTC
- | TRBJ2-1 | TRBD2 | TRBV15 | CATSRDLAGGADEQFF | TGTGCCACCAGCAGAGATCTGGCGGGGGGGGCGGATGAGCAGTTCTTC
- | TRBJ1-4 | - | TRBV6-5 | CASTEMGGRNEKLFF | TGTGCCAGCACCGAGATGGGAGGGAGGAATGAAAAACTGTTTTTT
- | TRBJ2-3 | TRBD2 | TRBV19 | CASSFTSGAGGDTQYF | TGTGCCAGTAGTTTCACTAGCGGGGCCGGTGGAGATACGCAGTATTTT
- | TRBJ1-2 | TRBD1 | TRBV7-9 | CASSLPRDRNYGYTF | TGTGCCAGCAGCTTACCCCGGGACAGAAACTATGGCTACACCTTC
few | TRBJ1-3 | TRBD1 | TRBV25-1 | CASSEAAGTGSSGNTIYF | TGTGCCAGCAGTGAAGCCGCCGGGACAGGGAGCTCTGGAAACACCATATATTTT
- | TRBJ1-1 | - | TRBV5-1 | CASSLDRWDTEAFF | TGCGCCAGCAGCTTGGACAGGTGGGACACTGAAGCTTTCTTT